Presented here are 7 T cell receptor beta chains from one specimen sequenced in a study of blood T cell repertoires in COVID-19. Measured with immunoSEQ multiplex PCR; TCRdb has only the in-frame clones, and not every one. This sample has about 210,000 clones; about 90% occur once, and the top ten carry around 1.2%. The specimen was peripheral blood. These receptor sequences come from a man younger than 45 with acute or convalescent COVID-19.

This sequence joins TRBV9 and TRBJ1-2; D call uncertain. CDR1 and CDR2 (germline): SGDLS, YYNGEE. V was clipped by 0 bases and J by 4 bases, with 10 bases between them. The CDR3 is 14 residues long. CDR3 coding DNA: TGTGCCAGCAGCGTAGACTTTTCCCCCTATGGCTACACCTTC. It translates to CASSVDFSPYGYTF. The full variable domain, rest sourced from reference TRBV9 and TRBJ1-2, is DSGVTQTPKHLITATGQRVTLRCSPRSGDLSVYWYQQSLDQGLQFLIQYYNGEERAKGNILERFSAQQFPDLHSELNLSSLELGDSALYFCASSVDFSPYGYTFGSGTRLTVV.

This chain joins TRBV7-9 and TRBJ2-3, with D possibly being TRBD2 (5 bases). Trimming cost V 2 bases and J 0 bases, with 9 bases left between them. The germline V gene encodes CDR1 SEHNR and CDR2 FQNEAQ (reference sequence). This CDR3 has 15 residues. The CDR3 is CASSLRDYSTDTQYF. The CDR3 DNA is TGTGCCAGCAGCTTACGCGACTATAGCACAGATACGCAGTATTTT.

The rearrangement joins TRBV3-1 (or the pseudogene TRBV3-2) to TRBJ2-7, with a weak D call TRBD1 (6 bases). V shed 3 bases and J shed 9 bases, with 15 bases lying between them. Germline V gene sequence: CDR1 LGHDT, CDR2 YNNKEL (reference sequence). There are 13 residues in the CDR3. CDR3 coding DNA: TGTGCCAGCAGCCAGGGCCGACAGGTTGGGCAGTACTTC. Translated, it gives CASSQGRQVGQYF.

This chain uses TRBV19 with TRBJ1-5; tentatively, D is TRBD1 (5 bases). Germline-derived CDR1 and CDR2 are LNHDA and SQIVND (reference sequence). There are 15 residues in the CDR3. V lost 0 bases and J lost 10, with 16 bases in between. The DNA of the CDR3 is TGTGCCAGTAGTATAGATTTTCCAGGGATCGCCCCCCAGCATTTT. It encodes CASSIDFPGIAPQHF.

The DNA of the CDR3 is TGCAGCGTGGCCGGGACAGGGGGGATAGTCGGTGAAGCTTTCTTT. Translated: CSVAGTGGIVGEAFF. V gene TRBV29-1 combines with J gene TRBJ1-1; TRBD1 matches at 11 bases. Trimming took 6 bases from V and 7 from J; bases not matched to a gene: 13. CDR1 and CDR2 from the germline V gene are SQVTM and ANQGSEA. This CDR3 has 15 amino acids. Filled out from reference TRBV29-1 and TRBJ1-1, the complete variable domain reads SAVISQKPSRDICQRGTSLTIQCQVDSQVTMMFWYRQQPGQSLTLIATANQGSEATYESGFVIDKFPISRPNLTFSTLTVSNMSPEDSSIYLCSVAGTGGIVGEAFFGQGTRLTVV.

The chain employs TRBV4-1 and TRBJ1-2, with D possibly TRBD1 on 5 matching bases. V was shortened by 0 bases and J by 1 base, with 9 bases between the two germline ends. This CDR3 is built from 15 residues. CDR1 and CDR2 (germline): MGHRA, YSYEKL. For the CDR3, the DNA is TGCGCCAGCAGCCAAGATGACAGACATAACTATGGCTACACCTTC. Amino acid sequence: CASSQDDRHNYGYTF.

V and J are TRBV5-6 and TRBJ2-3; 7 bases are shared with TRBD2. The germline CDR1 and CDR2 sequences are SGHDT and YYEEEE. There are 15 residues in the CDR3. V was pared by 0 bases and J by 4 bases, with 5 bases of the junction left unmatched. CDR3 sequence (DNA): TGTGCCAGCAGCTTGGAGATGGGAGGGGCAGATACGCAGTATTTT. This gives the protein CASSLEMGGADTQYF.